This TCR beta chain was sequenced for a study of T-cell reconstitution after alpha-beta-depleted transplantation in children. TCRbeta library preparation incorporated unique molecular identifiers. TCRdb reprocessed the PCR reads via MiXCR and lists one record per CDR3 protein. The repertoire holds about 540,000 distinct CDR3 sequences, with about 18% as singletons. With 6 bases removed from V and 2 bases from J, the gap between germline ends came to 12 bases. Germline lookup yields CDR1 KGHDR and CDR2 SFDVKD. The CDR3 totals 14 residues. The sequence derives from a human donor who donated a stem cell graft to a child with acute lymphoblastic leukemia. Sequenced material: PBMCs from the stem cell graft donor, taken from the stem cell graft. The genes are TRBV24-1 and TRBJ1-1; no clear D gene. Here the CDR3 reads CATSSLHPNTEAFF. As DNA, the CDR3 is TGTGCCACCAGTTCCTTACATCCAAACACTGAAGCTTTCTTT.